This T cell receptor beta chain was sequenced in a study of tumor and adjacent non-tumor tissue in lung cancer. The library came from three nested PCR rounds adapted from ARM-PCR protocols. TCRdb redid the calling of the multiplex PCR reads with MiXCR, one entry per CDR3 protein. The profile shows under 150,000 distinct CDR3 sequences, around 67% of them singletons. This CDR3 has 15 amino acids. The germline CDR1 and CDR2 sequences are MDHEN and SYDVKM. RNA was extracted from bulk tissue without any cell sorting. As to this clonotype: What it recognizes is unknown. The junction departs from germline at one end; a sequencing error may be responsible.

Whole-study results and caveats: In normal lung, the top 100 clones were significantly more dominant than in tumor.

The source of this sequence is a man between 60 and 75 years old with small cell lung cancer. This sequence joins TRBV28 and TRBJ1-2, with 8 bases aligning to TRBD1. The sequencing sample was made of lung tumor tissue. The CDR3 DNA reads TGTGCCAGCAGGGCGACAGGGGTTGATAACTATGGCTATACCTTC. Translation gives CASRATGVDNYGYTF.